This is a list of T cell receptor beta chains from one sample in a study of blood T cell repertoires in COVID-19. TCRdb's copy holds only in-frame clones and misses some; the assay was immunoSEQ multiplex PCR. The table has around 200,000 clones, roughly four fifths seen once. The specimen was PBMCs or T cells enriched from blood (not recorded which). The origin of the receptors is a man aged 35 to 55 who had recovered from COVID-19. Each CDR3 is given with its conserved first and last residue. Fields, in order: clone size, D gene, J gene, V gene, CDR3 length, CDR3 DNA, CDR3 protein. The D gene is left open where the match is weak. Rows may omit the clone size; those that give it use once, few, many or a size class.

abundance: -
d_gene: TRBD1
j_gene: TRBJ1-5
v_gene: TRBV30
len: 16
CDR3nt: TGTGCCTGGAGTGTAACAGGACAGGGGATCTTGAGGCCCCAGCATTTT
CDR3aa: CAWSVTGQGILRPQHF

abundance: -
d_gene: -
j_gene: TRBJ1-5
v_gene: TRBV28
len: 12
CDR3nt: TGTGCCAGCAGTTTATACCAGGGAATCCAGCATTTT
CDR3aa: CASSLYQGIQHF

abundance: -
d_gene: -
j_gene: TRBJ2-3
v_gene: TRBV4-2
len: 18
CDR3nt: TGTGCCAGCAGCCAAGATCTAAGACTCAAGTCTAACACAGATACGCAGTATTTT
CDR3aa: CASSQDLRLKSNTDTQYF

abundance: -
d_gene: -
j_gene: TRBJ2-7
v_gene: TRBV2
len: 13
CDR3nt: TGTGCCAGCAGCAATCGGGACACCTACGAGCAGTACTTC
CDR3aa: CASSNRDTYEQYF

abundance: -
d_gene: TRBD1
j_gene: TRBJ2-1
v_gene: TRBV4-1
len: 16
CDR3nt: TGCGCCAGCAGCCAGATTATGGGACAGGGGAGCAATGAGCAGTTCTTC
CDR3aa: CASSQIMGQGSNEQFF

abundance: -
d_gene: -
j_gene: TRBJ1-2
v_gene: TRBV5-5
len: 14
CDR3nt: TGTGCCAGCAGCTTGAGGGGATATGGCTATGGCTACACCTTC
CDR3aa: CASSLRGYGYGYTF

abundance: -
d_gene: TRBD1
j_gene: TRBJ1-1
v_gene: TRBV19
len: 16
CDR3nt: TGTGCCAGTAGTACTAGCCCCGGGACAGGGGTCACTGAAGCTTTCTTT
CDR3aa: CASSTSPGTGVTEAFF

abundance: -
d_gene: -
j_gene: TRBJ1-3
v_gene: TRBV10-2
len: 14
CDR3nt: TGCGCCAGCAGTGCGGGATACTCTGGAAACACCATATATTTT
CDR3aa: CASSAGYSGNTIYF

abundance: -
d_gene: -
j_gene: TRBJ1-1
v_gene: TRBV7-3
len: 13
CDR3nt: TGTGCCAGCAGCTTACCCGGGAACACTGAAGCTTTCTTT
CDR3aa: CASSLPGNTEAFF

abundance: -
d_gene: -
j_gene: TRBJ2-1
v_gene: TRBV5-1
len: 15
CDR3nt: TGCGCCAGCAGCGGAAGATCTCGGGACACGGGGGAGCAGTTCTTC
CDR3aa: CASSGRSRDTGEQFF

abundance: -
d_gene: -
j_gene: TRBJ2-1
v_gene: TRBV13
len: 15
CDR3nt: TGTGCCAGCAGGGCTACGACAGGCTGGGCCAATGAGCAGTTCTTC
CDR3aa: CASRATTGWANEQFF

abundance: -
d_gene: TRBD2
j_gene: TRBJ2-1
v_gene: TRBV7-2
len: 14
CDR3nt: TGTGCCAGCAGCCCGGGACTAGCGTGGAATGAGCAGTTCTTC
CDR3aa: CASSPGLAWNEQFF

abundance: -
d_gene: TRBD1
j_gene: TRBJ1-2
v_gene: TRBV7-6
len: 15
CDR3nt: TGTGCCAGCAGCTTAGACGACAGGGGAAGGAGCGGCTACACCTTC
CDR3aa: CASSLDDRGRSGYTF

abundance: -
d_gene: TRBD1
j_gene: TRBJ2-2
v_gene: TRBV7-9
len: 15
CDR3nt: TGTGCCAGCAGGCCCGGGACAGGGCTAACCGGGGAGCTGTTTTTT
CDR3aa: CASRPGTGLTGELFF

abundance: -
d_gene: TRBD1
j_gene: TRBJ1-5
v_gene: TRBV6-5
len: 15
CDR3nt: TGTGCCAGCAGACTCGACAGGGCAGTAAATCAGCCCCAGCATTTT
CDR3aa: CASRLDRAVNQPQHF

abundance: -
d_gene: TRBD1
j_gene: TRBJ2-1
v_gene: TRBV19
len: 16
CDR3nt: TGTGCCAGTAGTAATTCCGGGACAGGGCGATGGAATGAGCAGTTCTTC
CDR3aa: CASSNSGTGRWNEQFF

abundance: -
d_gene: -
j_gene: TRBJ1-2
v_gene: TRBV9
len: 15
CDR3nt: TGTGCCAGCAGCCCCGATTCTGAGACACCTTATGGCTACACCTTC
CDR3aa: CASSPDSETPYGYTF

abundance: -
d_gene: TRBD1
j_gene: TRBJ2-1
v_gene: TRBV5-1
len: 14
CDR3nt: TGCGCCAGCAGCTCGGGACAGGGAAACAATGAGCAGTTCTTC
CDR3aa: CASSSGQGNNEQFF

abundance: -
d_gene: -
j_gene: TRBJ2-1
v_gene: TRBV28
len: 12
CDR3nt: TGTGCCAGCAGTTTATTAGGCGGTGAGCAGTTCTTC
CDR3aa: CASSLLGGEQFF

abundance: -
d_gene: TRBD1
j_gene: TRBJ2-7
v_gene: TRBV6-5
len: 14
CDR3nt: TGTGCCAGCAGACACCGGGACAGGCCCTACGAGCAGTACTTC
CDR3aa: CASRHRDRPYEQYF

abundance: -
d_gene: -
j_gene: TRBJ1-2
v_gene: TRBV5-6
len: 16
CDR3nt: TGTGCCAGCAGCTTGACAGGTCGAAAAGCTAATTATGGCTACACCTTC
CDR3aa: CASSLTGRKANYGYTF

abundance: -
d_gene: -
j_gene: TRBJ1-6
v_gene: TRBV28
len: 14
CDR3nt: TGTGCCAGCAGCTTGGGACAAGTTAATTCACCCCTCCACTTT
CDR3aa: CASSLGQVNSPLHF

abundance: few
d_gene: TRBD1
j_gene: TRBJ1-1
v_gene: TRBV28
len: 15
CDR3nt: TGTGCCAGCAGTTTGGGACAGCTGGGTGGCACTGAAGCTTTCTTT
CDR3aa: CASSLGQLGGTEAFF

abundance: -
d_gene: -
j_gene: TRBJ2-2
v_gene: TRBV11-3
len: 16
CDR3nt: TGTGCCAGCAGCTTACTCGGGTCTTCGAACACCGGGGAGCTGTTTTTT
CDR3aa: CASSLLGSSNTGELFF

abundance: -
d_gene: -
j_gene: TRBJ2-7
v_gene: TRBV5-1
len: 15
CDR3nt: TGCGCCAGCAGCTTGGAGGCAGGGGAAAGGGGAGAGCAGTACTTC
CDR3aa: CASSLEAGERGEQYF

abundance: -
d_gene: -
j_gene: TRBJ2-5
v_gene: TRBV7-9
len: 13
CDR3nt: TGTGCCAGCAGCTTAGGACAGGTAGAGACCCAGTACTTC
CDR3aa: CASSLGQVETQYF

abundance: few
d_gene: TRBD1
j_gene: TRBJ1-2
v_gene: TRBV27
len: 15
CDR3nt: TGTGCCAGCAGTTTCCGCCGGGACAGGGATAGCGGCTACACCTTC
CDR3aa: CASSFRRDRDSGYTF

abundance: -
d_gene: -
j_gene: TRBJ2-6
v_gene: TRBV19
len: 16
CDR3nt: TGTGCCAGTAGTTTCCTACAGAGCTCTGGGGCCAACGTCCTGACTTTC
CDR3aa: CASSFLQSSGANVLTF

abundance: once
d_gene: -
j_gene: TRBJ1-1
v_gene: TRBV7-8
len: 13
CDR3nt: TGTGCCAGCAGCGGGATGGGGCGGTCTGAAGCTTTCTTT
CDR3aa: CASSGMGRSEAFF

abundance: -
d_gene: -
j_gene: TRBJ1-5
v_gene: TRBV11-2
len: 15
CDR3nt: TGTGCCAGCAGCCCAGAGGGAACAGGCAATCAGCCCCAGCATTTT
CDR3aa: CASSPEGTGNQPQHF

abundance: -
d_gene: -
j_gene: TRBJ2-3
v_gene: TRBV7-9
len: 17
CDR3nt: TGTGCCAGCAGCTCGAAGAGTGGGCGAGGGAGCACAGATACGCAGTATTTT
CDR3aa: CASSSKSGRGSTDTQYF

abundance: -
d_gene: TRBD1
j_gene: TRBJ1-1
v_gene: TRBV12-5
len: 13
CDR3nt: TGTGCTAGTGGCCTCCAGGGGGGAGCTGAAGCTTTCTTT
CDR3aa: CASGLQGGAEAFF

abundance: few
d_gene: -
j_gene: TRBJ2-2
v_gene: TRBV7-9
len: 13
CDR3nt: TGTGCCATTGACAGCGCGAACACCGGGGAGCTGTTTTTT
CDR3aa: CAIDSANTGELFF

abundance: few
d_gene: -
j_gene: TRBJ1-2
v_gene: TRBV5-8
len: 13
CDR3nt: TGTGCCAGCAGTTACGGGATTCTCTTTGGCTACACCTTC
CDR3aa: CASSYGILFGYTF

abundance: -
d_gene: -
j_gene: TRBJ1-1
v_gene: TRBV28
len: 15
CDR3nt: TGTGCCAGCAGTTTATTGGGCAGGATTATCACTGAAGCTTTCTTT
CDR3aa: CASSLLGRIITEAFF

abundance: -
d_gene: TRBD2
j_gene: TRBJ2-1
v_gene: TRBV5-1
len: 15
CDR3nt: TGCGCCAGCAGCCCCACTAGCGGGAATGGCAATGAGCAGTTCTTC
CDR3aa: CASSPTSGNGNEQFF

abundance: -
d_gene: TRBD2
j_gene: TRBJ2-1
v_gene: TRBV10-1
len: 15
CDR3nt: TGCGCCAGCAGTGTCGGCAGCGGGAGGGTCAATGAGCAGTTCTTC
CDR3aa: CASSVGSGRVNEQFF

abundance: -
d_gene: -
j_gene: TRBJ2-1
v_gene: TRBV11-2
len: 14
CDR3nt: TGTGCCAGCAGCTTAGGTCTAGGTTACAATGAGCAGTTCTTC
CDR3aa: CASSLGLGYNEQFF

abundance: -
d_gene: -
j_gene: TRBJ2-5
v_gene: TRBV5-1
len: 16
CDR3nt: TGCGCCAGCAGTCCTATTTCCGGGACACTAAGAGAGACCCAGTACTTC
CDR3aa: CASSPISGTLRETQYF

abundance: -
d_gene: -
j_gene: TRBJ1-5
v_gene: TRBV7-8
len: 13
CDR3nt: TGTGCCAGCAGAGTGGGACTTAATCAGCCCCAGCATTTT
CDR3aa: CASRVGLNQPQHF

abundance: -
d_gene: TRBD1
j_gene: TRBJ1-5
v_gene: TRBV10-2
len: 14
CDR3nt: TGCGCCACCCTGCCGGACAGGTCCGATCAGCCCCAGCATTTT
CDR3aa: CATLPDRSDQPQHF

abundance: -
d_gene: TRBD1
j_gene: TRBJ1-1
v_gene: TRBV9
len: 16
CDR3nt: TGTGCCAGCAGCGTGACAGGGGAAGGGGGGAACACTGAAGCTTTCTTT
CDR3aa: CASSVTGEGGNTEAFF